This T cell receptor beta chain stems from a study of cytomegalovirus exposure and HLA in healthy donors. This PCR relied on a set of 60 Vbeta primers and 13 Jbeta primers. The assay was immunoSEQ multiplex PCR, and TCRdb's table has in-frame clones only and misses some. The sample has roughly 150,000 clones; roughly 82% are singletons. Germline assignment: CDR1 SGHTA and CDR2 FQGNSA. Trimming pared 8 bases from V and 0 bases from J, leaving 16 bases between. The CDR3 is 15 residues long. The TCR was taken from a male donor in good health and CMV-seronegative. Sequenced: PBMCs. The V and J genes are TRBV7-2 and TRBJ1-1; D not certain. The CDR3 here is CASRRAGRMNTEAFF. In DNA, the CDR3 is TGTGCCAGCCGACGGGCGGGCAGAATGAACACTGAAGCTTTCTTT.